This TCR beta chain was sequenced during a study of blood T cell repertoires in COVID-19. The overall study: Sites in the United States, Italy and Spain provided acute and convalescent COVID-19 samples.

CDR3 size: 16 residues. V was pared by 4 bases and J by 0 bases, with 15 bases between. The germline gives CDR1 SGHRS, CDR2 YFSETQ. Participants reported their clinical history, and cohort assignment relied on those reports. Original analysis: Reference gene primers were amplified, and this amplification served to estimate nucleated cell counts. Using immunoSEQ multiplex PCR, the repertoire was profiled, and TCRdb retains in-frame clones only, with some absent. That table furnishes V, J and clone size, whereas the DNA furnished D and trimming. The sample consists of 250,000 to 350,000 clones, around nine tenths of them appearing once.

Sequenced input: PBMCs or T cells enriched from blood (not recorded which). The receptor's source is a woman aged 35 to 49 who had recovered from COVID-19. The V gene is TRBV5-1, the J gene TRBJ2-3; the D gene is possibly TRBD2 (6 bases). This CDR3 reads CASSPHGTSSTDTQYF. The DNA for the CDR3 is TGCGCCAGCAGCCCTCACGGGACTTCTAGCACAGATACGCAGTATTTT.